These T cell receptor beta chains were read from a single sample in a study of cytomegalovirus exposure and HLA in healthy donors. Libraries were prepared by immunoSEQ multiplex PCR; TCRdb keeps only in-frame clonotypes and omits some of them. The profile covers about 210,000 clones, with 70% to 80% appearing a single time and about 0.37% taken by the ten largest. The sample taken for sequencing was PBMCs. The receptors were gathered from a male donor in good health and CMV-seropositive. Both conserved end residues are part of each CDR3.

J gene: TRBJ1-2
V gene: TRBV7-2
CDR3 length: 14
CDR3 protein: CASSPFRDNYGYTF

J gene: TRBJ1-5
V gene: TRBV18
CDR3 length: 18
CDR3 protein: CASSRDRGKGVGNQPQHF

J gene: TRBJ2-7
V gene: TRBV20-1
CDR3 length: 11
CDR3 protein: CSAMFIYEQYF

J gene: TRBJ2-1
V gene: TRBV27
CDR3 length: 17
CDR3 protein: CASSSTSDRGWNNEQFF

J gene: TRBJ2-3
V gene: TRBV11-3
CDR3 length: 16
CDR3 protein: CASSLVTSGFTDTQYF

J gene: TRBJ2-7
V gene: TRBV6-4
CDR3 length: 13
CDR3 protein: CASSRQLSYEQYF

J gene: TRBJ2-7
V gene: TRBV6-5
CDR3 length: 14
CDR3 protein: CASISGSTTYEQYF

J gene: TRBJ2-3
V gene: TRBV13
CDR3 length: 11
CDR3 protein: CASSLDSAQYF

J gene: TRBJ2-2
V gene: TRBV4-3
CDR3 length: 16
CDR3 protein: CAGSQERGKVAGELFF

J gene: TRBJ2-7
V gene: TRBV5-4
CDR3 length: 14
CDR3 protein: CASSSRGTLVEQYF

J gene: TRBJ2-5
V gene: TRBV28
CDR3 length: 16
CDR3 protein: CASSFQRVGGRETQYF

J gene: TRBJ2-2
V gene: TRBV5-4
CDR3 length: 17
CDR3 protein: CASSLPGLAGRAGELFF

J gene: TRBJ2-7
V gene: TRBV7-2
CDR3 length: 14
CDR3 protein: CASSLFRGQSEQYF

J gene: TRBJ2-5
V gene: TRBV7-2
CDR3 length: 20
CDR3 protein: CASSLAPPLTLAGGQETQYF

J gene: TRBJ2-5
V gene: TRBV6-6
CDR3 length: 15
CDR3 protein: CASSAPQGGQETQYF

J gene: TRBJ1-5
V gene: TRBV5-1
CDR3 length: 14
CDR3 protein: CASSLSGQGAPQHF

J gene: TRBJ1-5
V gene: TRBV15
CDR3 length: 13
CDR3 protein: CATSTFRGQPQHF

J gene: TRBJ2-3
V gene: TRBV28
CDR3 length: 13
CDR3 protein: CASRSPSTDTQYF

J gene: TRBJ2-1
V gene: TRBV7-7
CDR3 length: 15
CDR3 protein: CASSRDSIRNNEQFF

J gene: TRBJ2-1
V gene: TRBV5-1
CDR3 length: 18
CDR3 protein: CASSLAPSGGAAYNEQFF

J gene: -
V gene: TRBV7-2
CDR3 length: 15
CDR3 protein: CASSFYSGSSYEQYF

J gene: TRBJ2-2
V gene: TRBV5-4
CDR3 length: 13
CDR3 protein: CASKRENTGELFF

J gene: TRBJ1-2
V gene: TRBV4-1
CDR3 length: 12
CDR3 protein: CASSHPGGGDTF

J gene: TRBJ2-7
V gene: TRBV15
CDR3 length: 13
CDR3 protein: CATSRGTSNEQYF

J gene: TRBJ1-6
V gene: TRBV6-1
CDR3 length: 19
CDR3 protein: CASSGILRGPSSYNSPLHF

J gene: TRBJ1-5
V gene: TRBV30
CDR3 length: 15
CDR3 protein: CAWSTGGHSNQPQHF

J gene: TRBJ2-3
V gene: TRBV27
CDR3 length: 13
CDR3 protein: CASSFATVDTQYF

J gene: TRBJ1-5
V gene: TRBV7-3
CDR3 length: 15
CDR3 protein: CASSLEGQLNQPQHF

J gene: TRBJ2-3
V gene: TRBV4-1
CDR3 length: 15
CDR3 protein: CASSQGHLPPDTQYF

J gene: TRBJ2-1
V gene: TRBV11-3
CDR3 length: 15
CDR3 protein: CASSFGGSSYNEQFF

J gene: TRBJ2-2
V gene: TRBV7-9
CDR3 length: 15
CDR3 protein: CASGLAGPNTGELFF

J gene: TRBJ2-3
V gene: TRBV9
CDR3 length: 14
CDR3 protein: CASSVDGGADTQYF

J gene: TRBJ1-1
V gene: TRBV7-2
CDR3 length: 15
CDR3 protein: CASSLAFTGNVGAFF

J gene: TRBJ2-7
V gene: TRBV7-3
CDR3 length: 15
CDR3 protein: CASSLGTGTFYEQYF

J gene: TRBJ2-5
V gene: TRBV18
CDR3 length: 17
CDR3 protein: CASSPLPTTTKEETQYF

J gene: TRBJ1-1
V gene: TRBV10-3
CDR3 length: 15
CDR3 protein: CAISSRSGEDTEAFF

J gene: TRBJ2-7
V gene: TRBV7-9
CDR3 length: 14
CDR3 protein: CASSSQGGGYEQYF

J gene: -
V gene: TRBV19
CDR3 length: 16
CDR3 protein: CASSRLAGGDGYEQYF

J gene: TRBJ2-1
V gene: TRBV4-3
CDR3 length: 15
CDR3 protein: CASSLGTSGNNEQFF

J gene: TRBJ1-2
V gene: TRBV6-6
CDR3 length: 16
CDR3 protein: CASLFRGQGRNYGYTF